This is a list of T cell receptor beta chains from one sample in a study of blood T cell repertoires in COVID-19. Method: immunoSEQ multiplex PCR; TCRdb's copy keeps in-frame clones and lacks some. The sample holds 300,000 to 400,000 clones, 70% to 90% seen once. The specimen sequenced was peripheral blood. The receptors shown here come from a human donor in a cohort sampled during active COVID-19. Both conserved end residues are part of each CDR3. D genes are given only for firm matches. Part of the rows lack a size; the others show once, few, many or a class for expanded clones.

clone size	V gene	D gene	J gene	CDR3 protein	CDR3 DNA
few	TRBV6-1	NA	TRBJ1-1	CASSEPGLRTEAFF	TGTGCCAGCAGTGAGCCAGGGTTAAGGACTGAAGCTTTCTTT
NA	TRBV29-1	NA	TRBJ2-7	CSGGWGGSYEQYF	TGCAGCGGCGGCTGGGGCGGATCCTACGAGCAGTACTTC
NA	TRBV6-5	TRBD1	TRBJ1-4	CASGKTGREKLFF	TGTGCCAGCGGGAAGACAGGGCGAGAAAAACTGTTTTTT
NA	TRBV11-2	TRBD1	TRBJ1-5	CASSNSGTGNPNQPQHF	TGTGCCAGCAGTAATTCCGGGACAGGGAACCCAAATCAGCCCCAGCATTTT
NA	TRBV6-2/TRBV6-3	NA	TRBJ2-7	CASSYMRDEQYF	TGTGCCAGCAGTTATATGAGGGACGAGCAGTACTTC
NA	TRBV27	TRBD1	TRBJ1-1	CASSFTRPTGPSEAFF	TGTGCCAGCAGTTTCACCCGCCCGACAGGGCCCTCTGAAGCTTTCTTT
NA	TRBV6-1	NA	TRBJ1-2	CASSEYVRASGYTF	TGTGCCAGCAGTGAATATGTGAGGGCGAGCGGCTACACCTTC
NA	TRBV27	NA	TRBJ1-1	CASSLGRNTEAFF	TGTGCCAGCAGTTTAGGTAGAAACACTGAAGCTTTCTTT
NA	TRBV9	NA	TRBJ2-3	CASSVERSDTQYF	TGTGCCAGCAGCGTAGAGCGATCAGATACGCAGTATTTT
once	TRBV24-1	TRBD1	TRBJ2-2	CATSGQGANTGELFF	TGTGCCACCAGTGGGCAGGGGGCGAACACCGGGGAGCTGTTTTTT
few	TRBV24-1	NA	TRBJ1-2	CATSDQGGGYTF	TGTGCCACCAGTGATCAGGGAGGCGGCTACACCTTC
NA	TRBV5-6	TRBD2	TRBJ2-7	CASSSSGGGSDEQYF	TGTGCCAGCAGCTCCTCCGGCGGGGGGAGCGACGAGCAGTACTTC
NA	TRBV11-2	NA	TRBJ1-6	CASRLSVGNSPLHF	TGTGCCAGCAGATTAAGTGTTGGCAATTCACCCCTCCACTTT
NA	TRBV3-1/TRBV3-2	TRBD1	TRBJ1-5	CASSDRGGNQPQHF	TGTGCCAGCAGCGACAGGGGAGGCAATCAGCCCCAGCATTTT
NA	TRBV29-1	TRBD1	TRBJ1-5	CSVTGGWGNQPQHF	TGCAGCGTTACAGGGGGCTGGGGCAATCAGCCCCAGCATTTT
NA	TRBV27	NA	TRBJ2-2	CASTLAAANTGELFF	TGTGCCAGCACCCTCGCGGCTGCGAACACCGGGGAGCTGTTTTTT
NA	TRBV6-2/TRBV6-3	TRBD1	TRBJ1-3	CASSPHGIGQGPGNTIYF	TGTGCCAGCAGTCCCCACGGGATTGGACAGGGCCCAGGAAACACCATATATTTT
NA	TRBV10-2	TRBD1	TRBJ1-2	CASSSGTGGGYGYTF	TGCGCCAGCAGTTCCGGGACAGGGGGGGGGTATGGCTACACCTTC
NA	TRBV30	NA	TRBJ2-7	CAWRGRSYEQYF	TGTGCCTGGAGAGGCAGGTCCTACGAGCAGTACTTC
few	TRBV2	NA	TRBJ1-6	CASSEGGNNSPLHF	TGTGCCAGCAGTGAGGGGGGAAATAATTCACCCCTCCACTTT
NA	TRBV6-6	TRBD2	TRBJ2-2	CAAREGLNTGELFF	TGTGCCGCCCGGGAGGGTCTTAACACCGGGGAGCTGTTTTTT
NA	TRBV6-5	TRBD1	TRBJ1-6	CASSYSGTGENSPLHF	TGTGCCAGCAGTTACTCCGGGACAGGGGAAAATTCACCCCTCCACTTT
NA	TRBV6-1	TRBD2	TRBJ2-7	CASSEAASGGVYEQYF	TGTGCCAGCAGTGAAGCAGCAAGCGGGGGGGTCTACGAGCAGTACTTC
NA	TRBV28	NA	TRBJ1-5	CAIQGGGDFQPQHF	TGTGCCATCCAAGGTGGAGGGGATTTTCAGCCCCAGCATTTT
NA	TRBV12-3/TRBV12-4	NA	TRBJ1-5	CASTNLSNQPQHF	TGTGCCAGCACCAACTTAAGCAATCAGCCCCAGCATTTT
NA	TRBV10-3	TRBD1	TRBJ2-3	CAISEQGRGQVDTQYF	TGTGCCATCAGTGAACAGGGCAGGGGGCAGGTAGATACGCAGTATTTT
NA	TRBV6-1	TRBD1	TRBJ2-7	CASSDWTGGLYEQYF	TGTGCCAGCAGTGATTGGACAGGGGGCCTGTACGAGCAGTACTTC
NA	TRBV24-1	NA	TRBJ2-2	CATSDFQNTGELFF	TGTGCCACCAGTGATTTTCAGAACACCGGGGAGCTGTTTTTT
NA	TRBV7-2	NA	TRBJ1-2	CASSNADRNGYTF	TGTGCCAGCAGCAACGCGGACAGAAATGGCTACACCTTC
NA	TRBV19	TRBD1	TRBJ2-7	CATTGGTYEQYF	TGTGCCACCACAGGGGGAACCTACGAGCAGTACTTC
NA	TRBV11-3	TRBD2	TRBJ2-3	CASGQRGTDTQYF	TGTGCCAGCGGACAGCGGGGGACAGATACGCAGTATTTT
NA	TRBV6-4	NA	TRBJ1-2	CASSEEPGYGYTF	TGTGCCAGCAGTGAAGAACCCGGTTATGGCTACACCTTC
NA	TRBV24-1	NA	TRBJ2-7	CATRGTLNEQYF	TGTGCCACCAGGGGGACATTAAACGAGCAGTACTTC
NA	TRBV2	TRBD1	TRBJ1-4	CASSEIQGANEKLFF	TGTGCCAGCAGTGAAATACAGGGGGCAAATGAAAAACTGTTTTTT
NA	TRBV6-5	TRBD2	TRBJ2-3	CASRSLAVFNTQYF	TGTGCCAGCAGATCTCTAGCGGTCTTTAATACGCAGTATTTT
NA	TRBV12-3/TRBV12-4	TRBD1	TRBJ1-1	CASHGQGLAEAFF	TGTGCCAGCCACGGACAGGGTCTGGCTGAAGCTTTCTTT
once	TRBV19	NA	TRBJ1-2	CASSREGIDGYTF	TGTGCCAGTAGTAGGGAGGGGATCGATGGCTACACCTTC
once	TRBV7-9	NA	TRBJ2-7	CASSPGQTYEQYF	TGTGCCAGCAGCCCCGGACAGACCTACGAGCAGTACTTC
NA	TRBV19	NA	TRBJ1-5	CASRQGNQPQHF	TGTGCCAGTAGACAGGGAAACCAGCCCCAGCATTTT
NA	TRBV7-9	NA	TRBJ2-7	CASSEGGTYEQYF	TGTGCCAGCAGCGAGGGCGGAACCTACGAGCAGTACTTC
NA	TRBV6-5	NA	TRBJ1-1	CASRTENTEAFF	TGTGCCAGCAGGACAGAGAACACTGAAGCTTTCTTT
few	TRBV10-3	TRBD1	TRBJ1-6	CAISAHSTISDRAYSPLHF	TGTGCCATCAGCGCTCACTCCACCATCTCTGACAGGGCGTATTCACCCCTCCACTTT
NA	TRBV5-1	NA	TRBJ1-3	CASSFGGSGNTIYF	TGCGCCAGCAGCTTCGGAGGTTCCGGAAACACCATATATTTT
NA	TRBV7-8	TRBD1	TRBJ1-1	CASSSDRAEAFF	TGTGCCAGCAGCTCGGACAGGGCTGAAGCTTTCTTT
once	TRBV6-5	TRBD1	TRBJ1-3	CASSPGGSGNTIYF	TGTGCCAGCAGTCCAGGGGGCTCTGGAAACACCATATATTTT
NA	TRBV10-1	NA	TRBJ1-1	CASTRGMNTEAFF	TGCGCCAGCACGCGGGGGATGAACACTGAAGCTTTCTTT
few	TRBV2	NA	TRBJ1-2	CASRNTVYGYTF	TGTGCCAGCAGAAACACAGTCTATGGCTACACCTTC
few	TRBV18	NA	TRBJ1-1	CASSPPNREETEAFF	TGTGCCAGCTCACCACCCAACAGGGAAGAGACTGAAGCTTTCTTT
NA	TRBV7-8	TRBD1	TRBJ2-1	CASSLGQGVGNEQFF	TGTGCCAGCAGCTTAGGACAGGGGGTTGGCAATGAGCAGTTCTTC
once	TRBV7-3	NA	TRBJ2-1	CASSPDSYNEQFF	TGTGCCAGCAGCCCGGACAGCTACAATGAGCAGTTCTTC
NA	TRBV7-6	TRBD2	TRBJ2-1	CASSLGAGGPAEQFF	TGTGCCAGCAGCTTAGGGGCGGGGGGGCCCGCTGAGCAGTTCTTC
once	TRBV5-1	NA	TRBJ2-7	CASSAATGSTYEQYF	TGCGCCAGCAGCGCGGCTACGGGATCCACCTACGAGCAGTACTTC
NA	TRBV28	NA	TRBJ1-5	CASSFPRGGTLGPQHF	TGTGCCAGCAGTTTCCCCCGGGGAGGAACCCTCGGGCCCCAGCATTTT
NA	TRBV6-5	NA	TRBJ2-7	CASSPSTVTYEQYF	TGTGCCAGCAGCCCCTCGACAGTTACCTACGAGCAGTACTTC
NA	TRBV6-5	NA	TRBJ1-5	CASSSDQPQHF	TGTGCCAGCAGTTCGGATCAGCCCCAGCATTTT
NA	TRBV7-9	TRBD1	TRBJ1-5	CASSSGGIPNQPQHF	TGTGCCAGCAGCTCAGGGGGCATCCCAAATCAGCCCCAGCATTTT
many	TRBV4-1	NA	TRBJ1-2	CASSQDLRQGYTF	TGCGCCAGCAGCCAAGATTTAAGACAGGGCTACACCTTC